A single TCR beta chain is shown here with its context. The data derive from a study of blood T cell repertoires in COVID-19. In the original analysis: From reference gene primer amplification, estimates of nucleated cell counts were derived. Only in-frame clones appear in the TCRdb table, and some are missing; sequencing was by immunoSEQ multiplex PCR. V and J calls and clone size come straight from that table; D and trimming were deduced from the DNA. The sample holds 20,000 to 25,000 clones, around 80% seen once. This CDR3 has 11 residues. V lost 6 bases to trimming and J lost 4 bases, with 4 bases between them.

The chain joins TRBV12-3 or TRBV12-4 to TRBJ2-1; D call uncertain. The sequenced sample was peripheral blood. The receptor's source is a man aged 55 to 70 with active COVID-19. CDR3 sequence: CASSFYNEQFF. The CDR3 nucleotides read TGTGCCAGCAGCTTTTACAATGAGCAGTTCTTC.